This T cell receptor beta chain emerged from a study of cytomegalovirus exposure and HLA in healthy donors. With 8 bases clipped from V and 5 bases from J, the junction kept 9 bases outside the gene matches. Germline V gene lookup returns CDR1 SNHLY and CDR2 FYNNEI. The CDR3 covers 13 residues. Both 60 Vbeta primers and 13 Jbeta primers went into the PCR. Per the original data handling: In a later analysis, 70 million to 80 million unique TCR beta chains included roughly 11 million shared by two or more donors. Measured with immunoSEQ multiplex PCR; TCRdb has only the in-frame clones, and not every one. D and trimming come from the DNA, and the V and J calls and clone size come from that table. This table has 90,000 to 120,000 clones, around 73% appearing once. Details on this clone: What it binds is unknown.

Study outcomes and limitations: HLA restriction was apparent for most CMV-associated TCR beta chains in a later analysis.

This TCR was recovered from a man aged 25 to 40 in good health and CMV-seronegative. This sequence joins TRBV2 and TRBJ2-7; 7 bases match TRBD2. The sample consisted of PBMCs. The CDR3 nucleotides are TGTGCCAGCCGGCCTAGCGGAGTCAACGAGCAGTACTTC. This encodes CASRPSGVNEQYF. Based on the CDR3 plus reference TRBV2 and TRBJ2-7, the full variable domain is EPEVTQTPSHQVTQMGQEVILRCVPISNHLYFYWYRQILGQKVEFLVSFYNNEISEKSEIFDDQFSVERPDGSNFTLKIRSTKLEDSAMYFCASRPSGVNEQYFGPGTRLTVT.